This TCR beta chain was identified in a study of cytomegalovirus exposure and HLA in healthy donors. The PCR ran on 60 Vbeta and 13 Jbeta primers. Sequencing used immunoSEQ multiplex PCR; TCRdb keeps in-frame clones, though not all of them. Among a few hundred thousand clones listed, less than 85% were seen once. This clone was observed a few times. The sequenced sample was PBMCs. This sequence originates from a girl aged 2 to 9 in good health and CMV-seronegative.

The CDR3 bases are TGTGCCAGTAGTATTGGCCTTGAGGGCAACTATGGCTACACCTTC. Translating it yields CASSIGLEGNYGYTF. The chain recombines TRBV19 with TRBJ1-2, with D unclear. The V gene's germline CDR1 is LNHDA and CDR2 SQIVND (reference sequence). Trimming took 3 bases from V and 2 from J, leaving 13 bases between them. The CDR3 is 15 residues long.